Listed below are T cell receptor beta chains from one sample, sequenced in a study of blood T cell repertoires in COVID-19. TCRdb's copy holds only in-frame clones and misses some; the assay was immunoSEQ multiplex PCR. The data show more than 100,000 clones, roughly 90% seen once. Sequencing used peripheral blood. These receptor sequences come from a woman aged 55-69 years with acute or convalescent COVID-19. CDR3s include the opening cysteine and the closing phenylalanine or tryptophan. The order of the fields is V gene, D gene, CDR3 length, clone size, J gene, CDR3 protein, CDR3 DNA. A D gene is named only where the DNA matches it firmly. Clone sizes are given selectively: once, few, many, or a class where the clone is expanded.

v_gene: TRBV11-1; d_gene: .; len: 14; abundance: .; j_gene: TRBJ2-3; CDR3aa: CASSLEGGTDTQYF; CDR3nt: TGTGCCAGCAGCTTAGAGGGGGGCACAGATACGCAGTATTTT
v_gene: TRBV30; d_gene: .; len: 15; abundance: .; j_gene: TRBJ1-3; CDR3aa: CAWSSGVSSGNTIYF; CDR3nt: TGTGCCTGGAGTAGTGGAGTAAGCTCTGGAAACACCATATATTTT
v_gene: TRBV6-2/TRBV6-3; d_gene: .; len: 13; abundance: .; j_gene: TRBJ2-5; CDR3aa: CASSYSRSETQYF; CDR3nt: TGTGCCAGCAGTTACTCGCGGAGCGAGACCCAGTACTTC
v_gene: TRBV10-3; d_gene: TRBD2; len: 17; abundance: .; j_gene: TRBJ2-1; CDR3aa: CAIRNPMGAGGGNEQFF; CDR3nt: TGTGCCATCAGGAATCCGATGGGAGCGGGAGGAGGCAATGAGCAGTTCTTC
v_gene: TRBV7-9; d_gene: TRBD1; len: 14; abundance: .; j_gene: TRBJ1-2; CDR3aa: CASSASGGAYGYTF; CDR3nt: TGTGCCAGCAGCGCTTCAGGGGGCGCCTATGGCTACACCTTC
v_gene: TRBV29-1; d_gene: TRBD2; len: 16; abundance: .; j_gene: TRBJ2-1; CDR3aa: CSVSMGLAGPYNEQFF; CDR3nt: TGCAGCGTCTCGATGGGACTAGCGGGACCCTACAATGAGCAGTTCTTC
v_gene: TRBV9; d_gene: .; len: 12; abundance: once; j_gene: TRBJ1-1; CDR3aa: CASSVGGLEAFF; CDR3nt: TGTGCCAGCAGCGTAGGAGGCCTCGAAGCTTTCTTT
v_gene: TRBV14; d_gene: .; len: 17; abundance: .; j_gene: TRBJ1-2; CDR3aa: CASSVVSSDRDHYGYTF; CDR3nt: TGTGCCAGCAGCGTGGTGTCATCGGACAGAGACCACTATGGCTACACCTTC
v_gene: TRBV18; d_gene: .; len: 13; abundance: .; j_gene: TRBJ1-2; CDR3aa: CASSREVSYGYTF; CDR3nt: TGTGCCAGCTCACGGGAGGTGAGCTATGGCTACACCTTC
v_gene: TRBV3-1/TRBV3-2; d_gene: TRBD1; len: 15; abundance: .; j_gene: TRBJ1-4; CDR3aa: CASSLRTGGQEKLFF; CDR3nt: TGTGCCAGCAGTCTTAGGACAGGGGGCCAAGAAAAACTGTTTTTT
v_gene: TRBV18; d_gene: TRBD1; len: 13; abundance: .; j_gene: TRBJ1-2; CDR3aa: CASSLDRGPGYTF; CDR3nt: TGTGCCAGCTCACTCGACAGGGGGCCTGGCTACACCTTC
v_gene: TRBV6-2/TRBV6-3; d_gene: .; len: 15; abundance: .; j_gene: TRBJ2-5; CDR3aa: CASSVSGVRVETQYF; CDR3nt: TGTGCCAGCAGCGTATCGGGGGTTCGCGTGGAGACCCAGTACTTC
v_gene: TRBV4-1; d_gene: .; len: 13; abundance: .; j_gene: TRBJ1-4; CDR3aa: CASSQVKREKLFF; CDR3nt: TGCGCCAGCAGCCAAGTTAAGAGGGAAAAACTGTTTTTT
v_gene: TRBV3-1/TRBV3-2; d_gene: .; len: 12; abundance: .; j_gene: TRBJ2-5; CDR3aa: CASSRRGETQYF; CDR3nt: TGTGCCAGCAGTCGTAGAGGGGAGACCCAGTACTTC
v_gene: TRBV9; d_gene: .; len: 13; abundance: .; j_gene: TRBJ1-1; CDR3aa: CASSVEWSTEAFF; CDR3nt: TGTGCCAGCAGCGTAGAATGGAGCACTGAAGCTTTCTTT
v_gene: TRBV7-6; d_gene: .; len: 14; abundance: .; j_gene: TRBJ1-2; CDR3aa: CASSPNTGWRGYTF; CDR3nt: TGTGCCAGCAGCCCAAATACAGGGTGGCGGGGCTACACCTTC
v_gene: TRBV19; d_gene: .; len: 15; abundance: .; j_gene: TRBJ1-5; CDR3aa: CASRPDLGAGQPQHF; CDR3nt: TGTGCCAGTAGACCCGACCTGGGGGCAGGACAGCCCCAGCATTTT
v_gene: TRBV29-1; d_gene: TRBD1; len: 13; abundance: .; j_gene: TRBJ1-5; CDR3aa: CSAMTGVNQPQHF; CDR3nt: TGCAGCGCGATGACAGGGGTCAATCAGCCCCAGCATTTT
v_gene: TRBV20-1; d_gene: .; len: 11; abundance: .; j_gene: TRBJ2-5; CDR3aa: CSAGPGETQYF; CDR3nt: TGCAGTGCTGGTCCGGGGGAGACCCAGTACTTC
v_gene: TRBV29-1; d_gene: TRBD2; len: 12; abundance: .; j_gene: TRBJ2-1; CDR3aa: CSAQRAGNEQFF; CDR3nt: TGCAGCGCACAAAGAGCGGGAAATGAGCAGTTCTTC
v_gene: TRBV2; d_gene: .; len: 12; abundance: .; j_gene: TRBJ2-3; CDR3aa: CASSELSDTQYF; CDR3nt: TGTGCCAGCAGTGAACTGTCAGATACGCAGTATTTT
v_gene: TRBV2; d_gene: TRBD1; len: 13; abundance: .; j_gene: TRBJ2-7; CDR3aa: CASRRTGNPEQYF; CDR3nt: TGTGCCAGCAGGCGGACAGGGAATCCCGAGCAGTACTTC
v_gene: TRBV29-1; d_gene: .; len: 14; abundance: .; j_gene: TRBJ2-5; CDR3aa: CSATMRAGGETQYF; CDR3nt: TGCAGCGCTACCATGCGCGCGGGTGGAGAGACCCAGTACTTC
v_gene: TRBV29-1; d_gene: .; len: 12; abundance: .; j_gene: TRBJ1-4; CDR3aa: CSVAAVNEKLFF; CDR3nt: TGCAGCGTTGCGGCGGTTAATGAAAAACTGTTTTTT
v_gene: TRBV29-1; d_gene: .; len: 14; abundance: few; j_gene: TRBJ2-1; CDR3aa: CSVEMEGPGNEQFF; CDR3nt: TGCAGCGTTGAAATGGAGGGCCCGGGAAATGAGCAGTTCTTC
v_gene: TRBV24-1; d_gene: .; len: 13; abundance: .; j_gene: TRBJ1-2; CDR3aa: CATSDPDSYGYTF; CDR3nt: TGTGCCACCAGTGACCCGGACAGCTATGGCTACACCTTC
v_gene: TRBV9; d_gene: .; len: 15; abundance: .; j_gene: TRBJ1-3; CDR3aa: CASSVQVSSGNTIYF; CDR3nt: TGTGCCAGCAGCGTACAGGTTTCCTCTGGAAACACCATATATTTT
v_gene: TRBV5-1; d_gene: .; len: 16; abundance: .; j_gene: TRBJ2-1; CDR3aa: CASSLVGPPYYNEQFF; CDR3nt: TGCGCCAGCAGCTTGGTTGGCCCTCCGTACTACAATGAGCAGTTCTTC
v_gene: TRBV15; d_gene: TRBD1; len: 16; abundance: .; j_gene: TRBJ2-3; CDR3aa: CATSRAGTGGADTQYF; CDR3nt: TGTGCCACCAGCAGAGCCGGGACAGGGGGAGCAGATACGCAGTATTTT
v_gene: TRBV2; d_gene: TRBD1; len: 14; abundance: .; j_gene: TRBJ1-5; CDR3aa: CASRGTGSNQPQHF; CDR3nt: TGTGCCAGCAGAGGGACAGGTAGCAATCAGCCCCAGCATTTT
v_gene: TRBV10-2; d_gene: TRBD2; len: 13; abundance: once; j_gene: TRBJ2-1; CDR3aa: CASRLAGGGEQFF; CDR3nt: TGCGCCAGCCGACTAGCGGGAGGGGGTGAGCAGTTCTTC
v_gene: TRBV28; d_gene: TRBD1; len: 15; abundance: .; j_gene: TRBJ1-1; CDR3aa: CASSTPGTGTVEAFF; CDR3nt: TGTGCCAGCAGTACCCCTGGGACAGGGACGGTAGAAGCTTTCTTT
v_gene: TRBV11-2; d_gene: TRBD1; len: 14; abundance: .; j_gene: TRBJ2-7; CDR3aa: CASSAGTGNYEQYF; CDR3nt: TGTGCCAGCAGCGCCGGGACAGGCAACTACGAGCAGTACTTC
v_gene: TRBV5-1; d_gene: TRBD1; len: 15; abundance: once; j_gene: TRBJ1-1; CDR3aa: CASSSDRGWNTEAFF; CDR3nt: TGCGCCAGCAGCTCGGACAGGGGCTGGAACACTGAAGCTTTCTTT
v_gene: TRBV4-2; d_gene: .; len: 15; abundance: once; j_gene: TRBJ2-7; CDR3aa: CASSQSKGLNYEQYF; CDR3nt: TGTGCCAGCAGCCAGAGTAAGGGACTTAACTACGAGCAGTACTTC
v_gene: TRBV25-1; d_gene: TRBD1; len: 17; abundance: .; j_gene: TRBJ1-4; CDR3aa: CASSARDRGLTNEKLFF; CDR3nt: TGTGCCAGCAGTGCCCGGGACAGGGGGTTAACTAATGAAAAACTGTTTTTT
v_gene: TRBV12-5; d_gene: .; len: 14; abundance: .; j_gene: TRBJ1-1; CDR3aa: CASGLAQGNTEAFF; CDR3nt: TGTGCTAGTGGTTTGGCGCAGGGAAACACTGAAGCTTTCTTT
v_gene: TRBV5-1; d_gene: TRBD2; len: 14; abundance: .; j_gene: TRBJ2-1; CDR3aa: CASRSAGAENEQFF; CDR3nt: TGCGCCAGCAGATCCGCGGGAGCTGAGAATGAGCAGTTCTTC
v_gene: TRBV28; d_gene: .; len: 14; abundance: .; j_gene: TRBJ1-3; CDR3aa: CASLGRDSGNTIYF; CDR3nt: TGTGCCAGCCTTGGGAGGGACTCTGGAAACACCATATATTTT
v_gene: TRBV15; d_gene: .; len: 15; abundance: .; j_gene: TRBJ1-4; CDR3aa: CATSRQGTPEEKLFF; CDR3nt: TGTGCCACCAGCAGACAGGGGACACCGGAAGAAAAACTGTTTTTT
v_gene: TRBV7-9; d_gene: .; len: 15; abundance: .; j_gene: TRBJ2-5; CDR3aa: CANQPWGGGGETQYF; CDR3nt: TGTGCCAACCAACCGTGGGGAGGGGGTGGAGAGACCCAGTACTTC
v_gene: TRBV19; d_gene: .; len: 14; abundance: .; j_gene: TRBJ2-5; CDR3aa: CASRGAANQETQYF; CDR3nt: TGTGCCAGTAGAGGAGCAGCAAACCAAGAGACCCAGTACTTC
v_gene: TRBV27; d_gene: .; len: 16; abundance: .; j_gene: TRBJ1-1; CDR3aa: CASSLWGGGRGTEAFF; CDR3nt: TGTGCCAGCAGTTTATGGGGGGGCGGTCGTGGCACTGAAGCTTTCTTT
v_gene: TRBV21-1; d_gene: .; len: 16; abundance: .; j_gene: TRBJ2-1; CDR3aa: CASRRKREASPNEQFF; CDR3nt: TGTGCCAGCAGACGCAAAAGGGAGGCTAGTCCAAATGAGCAGTTCTTC
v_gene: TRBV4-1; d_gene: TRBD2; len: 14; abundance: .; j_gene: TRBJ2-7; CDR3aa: CASSSSSGSYEQYF; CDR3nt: TGCGCCAGCTCCTCCTCAAGCGGGAGTTACGAGCAGTACTTC
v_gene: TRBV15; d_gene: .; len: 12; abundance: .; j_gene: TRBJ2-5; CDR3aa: CATSEGVETQYF; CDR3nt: TGTGCCACCAGCGAGGGGGTCGAGACCCAGTACTTC
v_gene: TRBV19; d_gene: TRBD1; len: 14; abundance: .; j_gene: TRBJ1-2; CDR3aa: CASSDTGGRWGYTF; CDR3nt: TGTGCCAGTAGCGATACAGGGGGCAGATGGGGCTACACCTTC
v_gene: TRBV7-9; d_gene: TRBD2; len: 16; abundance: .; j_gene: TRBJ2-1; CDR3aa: CASTKPSGRIYNEQFF; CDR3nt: TGTGCCAGCACCAAACCCAGCGGGAGGATCTACAATGAGCAGTTCTTC
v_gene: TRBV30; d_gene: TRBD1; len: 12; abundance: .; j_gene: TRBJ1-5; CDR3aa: CALDRGNQPQHF; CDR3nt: TGTGCCCTGGACAGGGGCAATCAGCCCCAGCATTTT
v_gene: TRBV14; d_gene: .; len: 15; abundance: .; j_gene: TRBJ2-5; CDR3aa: CARGGFGTAQETQYF; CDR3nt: TGTGCCAGGGGGGGTTTCGGGACGGCTCAAGAGACCCAGTACTTC
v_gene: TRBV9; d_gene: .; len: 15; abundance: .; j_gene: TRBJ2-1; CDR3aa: CASSTGGADYNEQFF; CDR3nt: TGTGCCAGCAGCACAGGAGGGGCAGATTACAATGAGCAGTTCTTC
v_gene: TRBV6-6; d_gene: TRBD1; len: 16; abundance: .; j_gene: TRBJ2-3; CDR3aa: CASRPGTAQTTDTQYF; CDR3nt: TGTGCCAGCAGACCCGGGACAGCACAGACCACAGATACGCAGTATTTT
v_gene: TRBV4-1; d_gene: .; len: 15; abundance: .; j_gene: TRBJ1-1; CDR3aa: CASSLDNNVNTEAFF; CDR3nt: TGCGCCAGCAGCCTGGACAACAATGTGAACACTGAAGCTTTCTTT
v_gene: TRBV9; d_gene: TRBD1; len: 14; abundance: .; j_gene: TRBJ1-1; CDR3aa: CASSVDRLNTEAFF; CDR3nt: TGTGCCAGCAGCGTGGACAGGCTGAACACTGAAGCTTTCTTT
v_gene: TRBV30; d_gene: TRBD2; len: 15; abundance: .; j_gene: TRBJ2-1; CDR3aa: CAWRAGTSGRNEQFF; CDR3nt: TGTGCCTGGAGAGCCGGGACTAGCGGGAGAAATGAGCAGTTCTTC
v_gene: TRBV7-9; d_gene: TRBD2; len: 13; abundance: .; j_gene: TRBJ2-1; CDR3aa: CASSSGLTSGRVF; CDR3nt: TGTGCCAGCAGCTCAGGGTTAACTAGCGGCAGGGTCTTC
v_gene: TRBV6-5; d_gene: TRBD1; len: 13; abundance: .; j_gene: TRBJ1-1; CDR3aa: CASSSTLQGRAFF; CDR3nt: TGTGCCAGCAGCTCCACGCTACAGGGGAGAGCTTTCTTT
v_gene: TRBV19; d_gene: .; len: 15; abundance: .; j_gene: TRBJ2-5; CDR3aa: CASSTGGAGQETQYF; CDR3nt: TGTGCCAGTAGTACAGGGGGAGCGGGCCAAGAGACCCAGTACTTC
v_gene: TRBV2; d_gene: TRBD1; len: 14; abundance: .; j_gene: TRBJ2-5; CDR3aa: CASRTGTGEETQYF; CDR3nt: TGTGCCAGCAGGACCGGGACAGGGGAAGAGACCCAGTACTTC
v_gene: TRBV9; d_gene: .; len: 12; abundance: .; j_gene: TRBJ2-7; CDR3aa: CASSVVGGEQYF; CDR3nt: TGTGCCAGCAGCGTAGTCGGAGGCGAGCAGTACTTC